One and the same sample provided the 17 T cell receptor beta chains below, sequenced in a study of a mutant IDH1 vaccine in newly diagnosed glioma. TCRdb's copy holds only in-frame clones and misses some; the assay was immunoSEQ multiplex PCR. The top ten clones hold about 4% of a sample with roughly 25,000 clones, about four fifths of them seen once. The time point: week 47, end of study. Vaccination used 300 ug of mutant IDH1 20-mer peptide per dose, with topical imiquimod. For these TCRs, the target antigens are not known. Source: PBMCs, taken from a glioma patient whose treatment included an IDH1 peptide vaccine. The receptor source for this set is a man aged 35 to 55 with glioma. Some clones in this sample may be carry-over from other donors' samples.

This chain connects TRBV19 to TRBJ2-5, with a possible D match to TRBD1 (6 bases). V lost 6 bases and J lost 4, with 18 bases in between. This CDR3 is 15 amino acids long. Germline V gene data show CDR1 as LNHDA and CDR2 as SQIVND (reference sequence). The CDR3 loop is CASRDGTGNSETQYF. As DNA, the CDR3 is TGTGCCAGTAGGGACGGAACAGGGAACTCAGAGACCCAGTACTTC.

This rearrangement joins TRBV15 to TRBJ2-7; 8 bases line up with TRBD1. J lost 0 bases, V lost 5 bases, and 6 bases had no gene match. CDR1 is LNHNV, CDR2 YYDKDF, per germline (reference sequence). The CDR3 runs 15 residues. CDR3: CATSGDRSSSYEQYF. CDR3 DNA: TGTGCCACCAGCGGGGACAGGTCTAGCTCCTACGAGCAGTACTTC.

This clone was seen just once. V gene TRBV19 combines with J gene TRBJ1-4; D gene ambiguous. Germline loops: CDR1 LNHDA, CDR2 SQIVND (reference sequence). V was shortened by 4 bases and J by 7 bases, with 13 bases between the two germline ends. The CDR3 is 14 residues long. DNA for the CDR3: TGTGCCAGTAGTACGACCAGGACCCTTGAAAAACTGTTTTTT. It encodes CASSTTRTLEKLFF.

This chain joins TRBV10-3 and TRBJ2-2; either TRBD1 or TRBD2 may fit D (5 bases each). This CDR3 has 14 residues. The V gene lost 11 bases and the J gene lost 2 bases, with 15 bases spanning the gap. Germline V gene data show CDR1 as ENHRY and CDR2 as SYGVKD. The CDR3 region is CASRDGINTGELFF. Written as DNA, the CDR3 is TGTGCCTCCCGGGACGGCATTAACACCGGGGAGCTGTTTTTT.

This sequence joins TRBV7-9 and TRBJ2-2; D perhaps matches TRBD1 (5 bases). Trimming shortened V by 1 base and J by 5 bases, and 5 bases separated the two germline ends. Germline V gene data show CDR1 as SEHNR and CDR2 as FQNEAQ (reference sequence). The CDR3 runs to 13 residues. CDR3 sequence: CASSLDRTGELFF. The CDR3 bases are TGTGCCAGCAGCTTAGACAGGACCGGGGAGCTGTTTTTT.

The V and J genes are TRBV2 and TRBJ1-2; no firm D call. The CDR3 is 13 amino acids. Per germline, CDR1 SNHLY and CDR2 FYNNEI. V lost 0 bases to trimming and J lost 4 bases, with 6 bases between them. The DNA for the CDR3 is TGTGCCAGCAGTGAAGCCCGGGGCTATGGCTACACCTTC. This translates into CASSEARGYGYTF. Combining the CDR3 with reference TRBV2 and TRBJ1-2 gives the whole variable domain EPEVTQTPSHQVTQMGQEVILRCVPISNHLYFYWYRQILGQKVEFLVSFYNNEISEKSEIFDDQFSVERPDGSNFTLKIRSTKLEDSAMYFCASSEARGYGYTFGSGTRLTVV.

The chain employs TRBV30 and TRBJ2-3; D might be TRBD2 (6 bases). Germline CDR1 and CDR2: GTSNPN and SVGIG (reference sequence). CDR3 length: 16 amino acids. Trimming took off 0 bases at V and 2 bases at J, with 15 bases between the two ends. CDR3 protein: CAWSVLASVYTDTQYF. The CDR3 DNA is TGTGCCTGGAGTGTACTTGCTAGCGTTTACACAGATACGCAGTATTTT. Combining the CDR3 with reference TRBV30 and TRBJ2-3 gives the whole variable domain SQTIHQWPATLVQPVGSPLSLECTVEGTSNPNLYWYRQAAGRGLQLLFYSVGIGQISSEVPQNLSASRPQDRQFILSSKKLLLSDSGFYLCAWSVLASVYTDTQYFGPGTRLTVL.

The chain carries TRBV19 and TRBJ2-1, with 11 bases lining up with TRBD2. The J segment lost 5 bases and the V segment lost 5 bases, leaving 8 bases of the junction unmatched. The length of the CDR3 is 16 residues. Germline V gene lookup returns CDR1 LNHDA and CDR2 SQIVND (reference sequence). The CDR3 reads CASSSRWTSGHNEQFF. Here the CDR3 DNA reads TGTGCCAGTAGTTCAAGGTGGACTAGCGGGCACAATGAGCAGTTCTTC.

The chain carries TRBV19 and TRBJ2-4; TRBD1 matches 9 bases. The germline CDR1 and CDR2 sequences are LNHDA and SQIVND (reference sequence). V was clipped by 9 bases and J by 1 base; unmatched bases: 10. This CDR3 region has 16 residues. The DNA of the CDR3 is TGTGCCAGCTCGACAGGGGGAGTCTGGGCCAAAAACATTCAGTACTTC. Translated: CASSTGGVWAKNIQYF.

There are a few counts of this clone. The chain links TRBV30 to TRBJ1-2; D is possibly TRBD1 (6 bases). There are 14 residues in the CDR3. The V end lost 0 bases, the J end lost 2 bases, and 10 bases lay between the germline ends. Germline CDR1 reads GTSNPN; CDR2 reads SVGIG (reference sequence). The CDR3 protein is CAWSVRGANYGYTF. DNA of the CDR3: TGTGCCTGGAGTGTCCGGGGGGCCAACTATGGCTACACCTTC.

This clone was seen just once. The chain joins TRBV6-6 to TRBJ2-7; perhaps D is TRBD1 or TRBD2 (6 bases each). The CDR3 consists of 15 residues. V was pared by 0 bases and J by 6 bases, with 15 bases between. CDR1 is MNHNY and CDR2 is SVGAGI in the germline V gene (reference sequence). CDR3 residues: CASSYSRGARSEQYF. CDR3 nucleotides: TGTGCCAGCAGTTACTCGAGGGGGGCGCGGAGCGAGCAGTACTTC.

This chain joins TRBV5-1 and TRBJ2-5, with D perhaps being TRBD1 or TRBD2 (6 bases each). Germline values: CDR1 SGHRS, CDR2 YFSETQ. The CDR3 runs 13 residues. V was shortened by 4 bases and J by 5 bases, with 12 bases between the two germline ends. The chain's CDR3 is CASSLQGRETQYF. Here the CDR3 DNA reads TGCGCCAGCAGCCTTCAGGGGAGGGAGACCCAGTACTTC.

The chain couples TRBV10-1 to TRBJ2-7, with D perhaps matching TRBD2 (6 bases). The V and J ends lost 9 bases and 4 bases respectively, with 10 bases between them. This CDR3 has 11 amino acids. Germline V gene data show CDR1 as WNHNN and CDR2 as SYGVQD (reference sequence). This chain's CDR3 is CARDRGYEQYF. For the CDR3, the DNA is TGCGCCAGGGACCGGGGGTACGAGCAGTACTTC.

This rearrangement joins TRBV7-9 to TRBJ2-7; maybe TRBD2 (5 bases). The V and J ends lost 5 bases and 8 bases respectively, with 22 bases between them. CDR1 is SEHNR, CDR2 FQNEAQ, per germline (reference sequence). This CDR3 region has 15 residues. The CDR3 region is CASSPGRAVSPKQYF. Here the CDR3 DNA reads TGTGCCAGCAGCCCCGGGCGGGCAGTCTCCCCCAAGCAGTACTTC.

This rearrangement joins TRBV7-9 to TRBJ1-1; D is ambiguous. CDR1 is SEHNR, CDR2 FQNEAQ, per germline (reference sequence). The CDR3 totals 14 residues. V was trimmed by 5 bases and J by 2 bases, leaving 12 bases between them. The CDR3 reads CASSPPALNTEAFF. In DNA form, the CDR3 reads TGTGCCAGCAGCCCTCCGGCCCTAAACACTGAAGCTTTCTTT.

This chain links TRBV7-9 with TRBJ1-2; D is unresolved. Germline CDR1 is SEHNR and CDR2 is FQNEAQ (reference sequence). The CDR3 contains 13 residues. Trimming pared 1 base from V and 8 bases from J, leaving 11 bases between. DNA of the CDR3: TGTGCCAGCAGCTTAGATCCGGGTGGCGGCTACACCTTC. Its protein is CASSLDPGGGYTF.

This clone was recorded once. The V gene is TRBV7-2, the J gene TRBJ2-7; D uncertain. CDR1 is SGHTA, CDR2 FQGNSA, per germline. With 1 base removed from V and 7 bases from J, the gap between germline ends came to 17 bases. This CDR3 has 15 amino acids. This chain's CDR3 is CASSLGTSRVYEQYF. CDR3 in DNA: TGTGCCAGCAGCTTAGGAACCTCCAGAGTGTATGAGCAGTACTTC.